Sequencing of this TCR beta chain was carried out in a study of T-cell reconstitution after alpha-beta-depleted transplantation in children. Points from the study as a whole: High day-60 TCRbeta diversity in some patients came from surviving recipient T cells and thymic progenitors.

Molecular barcoding with unique molecular identifiers was used for the TCRbeta library. TCRdb re-called the PCR reads through MiXCR, storing one row per CDR3 protein. The repertoire includes over 100,000 distinct CDR3 sequences, under 13% of them detected once, and less than 35% sits in the top ten. The CDR3 is 15 residues long. Germline V gene data show CDR1 as SGHRS and CDR2 as YFSETQ. V shed 4 bases and J shed 4 bases, with 16 bases lying between them. This clonotype occurred a few times. The antigen remains undetermined. V gene TRBV5-1 combines with J gene TRBJ2-3; D is unclear. The source was PBMCs, collected before TCRalphabeta/CD19-depleted stem cell transplant. This clonotype was sampled from a boy between 2 and 10 years old with acute lymphoblastic leukemia, due to receive a stem cell transplant. The CDR3 region has the DNA TGCGCCAGCAGCGGCCGGCGATCATGGGCAGATACGCAGTATTTT. It is translated as CASSGRRSWADTQYF.